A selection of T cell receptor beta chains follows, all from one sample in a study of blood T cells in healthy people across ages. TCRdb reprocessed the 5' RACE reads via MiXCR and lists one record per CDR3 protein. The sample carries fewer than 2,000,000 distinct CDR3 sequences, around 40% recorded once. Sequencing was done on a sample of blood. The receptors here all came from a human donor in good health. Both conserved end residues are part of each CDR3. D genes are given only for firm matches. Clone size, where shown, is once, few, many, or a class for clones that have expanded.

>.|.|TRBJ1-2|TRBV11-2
TGTGCCAGCAGCCTTTCACTATTCTATGGCTACACCTTC
CASSLSLFYGYTF
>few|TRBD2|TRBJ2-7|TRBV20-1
TGCAGTGCTAGCACTAGCGGGGCCTCAGGCGAGCAGTACTTC
CSASTSGASGEQYF
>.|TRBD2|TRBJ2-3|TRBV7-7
TGTGCTAGCAGCTCCCGAGTACTAGCGGGGGGAGATACGCAGTATTTT
CASSSRVLAGGDTQYF
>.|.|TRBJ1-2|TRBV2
TGTGCCAGCAATTCGGGGGCACGGAACTATGGCTACACCTTC
CASNSGARNYGYTF
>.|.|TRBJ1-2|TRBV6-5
TGTGCCAGCAGTTGCGGCGGGTGGGACTATGGCTACACCTTC
CASSCGGWDYGYTF
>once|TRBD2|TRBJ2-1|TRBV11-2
TGTGCCAGCACCCAGGGGACTAGCGGGGGAACCAGCTCCTACAATGAGCAGTTCTTC
CASTQGTSGGTSSYNEQFF
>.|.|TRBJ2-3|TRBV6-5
TGTGCCAGCAGTCAAAGCCTTACCACAGATACGCAGTATTTT
CASSQSLTTDTQYF
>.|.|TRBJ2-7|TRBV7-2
TGTGCCAGCAGCTTAACCACAGGCTTTAGCAGGAACGAGCAGTACTTC
CASSLTTGFSRNEQYF
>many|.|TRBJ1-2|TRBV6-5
TGTGCCAGCAGTTATATTGGGGTGCCCCTTGGCTACACCTTC
CASSYIGVPLGYTF
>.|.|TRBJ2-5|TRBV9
TGTGCCAGCAGCGATTCCGGGGGTCTCCAAGAGACCCAGTACTTC
CASSDSGGLQETQYF
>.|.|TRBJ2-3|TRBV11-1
TGTGCCAGCAGCTTAGGGGGGAATTTT
CASSLGGNF
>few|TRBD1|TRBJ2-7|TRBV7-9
TGTGCCAGCAGCTTTTACCGGGACAGGGTCTACGAGCAGTACTTC
CASSFYRDRVYEQYF
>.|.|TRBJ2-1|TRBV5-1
TGCGCCAGCAGCTTGGCCTTCGGGGCGGATGAGCAGTTCTTC
CASSLAFGADEQFF
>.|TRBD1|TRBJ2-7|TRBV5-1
TGTGCCAGCAGCCCCCGGGACAGGGGTAACGAGCAGTACTTC
CASSPRDRGNEQYF
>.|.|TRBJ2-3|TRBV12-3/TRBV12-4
TGTGCCAGCAGTTTTTCCACCGACGATACGCAGTATTTT
CASSFSTDDTQYF
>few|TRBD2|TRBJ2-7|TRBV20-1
TGCAGTGCTGGACTAGCGGGGGGGCAGTACGAGCAGTACTTC
CSAGLAGGQYEQYF
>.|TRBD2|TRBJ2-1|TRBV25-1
TGTGCCAGCTCGAGGGTAGCGGGGGGCCACAATGAGCAGTTCTTC
CASSRVAGGHNEQFF
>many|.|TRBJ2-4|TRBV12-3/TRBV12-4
TGTGCCAGCAGCCAGGAGACAAACATTCAGTACTTC
CASSQETNIQYF
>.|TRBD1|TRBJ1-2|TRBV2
TGTGCCAGCACCGACAGGGGACGGCCGGATGGCTACACCTTC
CASTDRGRPDGYTF
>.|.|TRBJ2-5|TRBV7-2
TGTGCCAGCAGGAAACAGGGTTCGGGGGAGACCCAGTACTTC
CASRKQGSGETQYF
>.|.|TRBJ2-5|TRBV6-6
TGTGCCAGCTCCCTCTCGGGTTTCCAAGAGACCCAGTACTTC
CASSLSGFQETQYF
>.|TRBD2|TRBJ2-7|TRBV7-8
TGTGCCAGCAGCTTAGTAGCGGGGTGGGGGAGTAGCGTGAGTTACGAGCAGTACTTC
CASSLVAGWGSSVSYEQYF
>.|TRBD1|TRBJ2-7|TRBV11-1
TGTGCCAGCAGCTGGACAGGTGGGATCTCTACCGAGCAGTACTTC
CASSWTGGISTEQYF
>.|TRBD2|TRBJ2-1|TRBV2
TGTGCCAGCAGTGGTATAGCGGGGCACGAGTTCTTC
CASSGIAGHEFF
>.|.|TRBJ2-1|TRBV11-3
TGTGCCAGCAGCTCCCTTATCGGCGGCGGGGAAGTGAATGAGCAGTTCTTC
CASSSLIGGGEVNEQFF
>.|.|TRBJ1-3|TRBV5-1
TGCGCCAGCAGCTCAAGGACGGGCGCCTTCTCTGGAAACACCATATATTTT
CASSSRTGAFSGNTIYF
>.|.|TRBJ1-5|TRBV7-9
TGTGCCAGCAGCTTAGAGGGGGGTCTCAATCAGCCCCAGCATTTT
CASSLEGGLNQPQHF